The table lists the clone carrying this T cell receptor beta chain with a few counts. The antigen is unknown. Scientists made TCR beta libraries using quantitative 5'-RACE with molecular barcodes. One entry per CDR3 protein results from TCRdb running MiXCR on the 5' RACE reads. The table includes 350,000 to 450,000 distinct CDR3 sequences, 20% to 25% detected once. The CDR3 has 12 amino acids. V was cut by 8 bases and J by 2 bases, with 7 bases left in between. The data were taken from a study of CD8 T cells in ankylosing spondylitis. Study-level points and caveats: Certain motif variants had earlier been reported in reactive arthritis synovial fluid and blood. A motif of 7 to 9 highly homologous TCR beta variants was seen as apparently characteristic of ankylosing spondylitis blood. A CD8+ phenotype characterized the disease-linked clones, which were relatively rare in peripheral blood.

The V call is TRBV12-3 or TRBV12-4, the J call TRBJ1-5; no firm D call. The receptor's source is a male donor with ankylosing spondylitis or in good health (not recorded which). Source material: blood, either unsorted or a sorted T cell fraction (not recorded which). The CDR3 spells CASRWGNQPQHF. The CDR3 DNA follows: TGTGCCAGCCGGTGGGGCAATCAGCCCCAGCATTTT.